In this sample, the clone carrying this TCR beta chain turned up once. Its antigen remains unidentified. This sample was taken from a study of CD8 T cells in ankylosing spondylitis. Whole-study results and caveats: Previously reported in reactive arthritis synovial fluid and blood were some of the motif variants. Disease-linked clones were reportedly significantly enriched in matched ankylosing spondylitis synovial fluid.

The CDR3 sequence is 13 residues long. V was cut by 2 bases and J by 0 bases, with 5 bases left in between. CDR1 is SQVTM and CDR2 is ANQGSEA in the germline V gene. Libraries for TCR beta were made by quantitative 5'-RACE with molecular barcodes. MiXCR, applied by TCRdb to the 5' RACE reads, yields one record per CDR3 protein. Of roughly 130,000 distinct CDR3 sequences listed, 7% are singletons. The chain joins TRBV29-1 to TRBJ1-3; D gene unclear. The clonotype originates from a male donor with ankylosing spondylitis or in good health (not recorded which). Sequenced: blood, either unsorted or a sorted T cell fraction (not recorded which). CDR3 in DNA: TGCAGCGTTGAATCAGACTCTGGAAACACCATATATTTT. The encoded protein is CSVESDSGNTIYF.